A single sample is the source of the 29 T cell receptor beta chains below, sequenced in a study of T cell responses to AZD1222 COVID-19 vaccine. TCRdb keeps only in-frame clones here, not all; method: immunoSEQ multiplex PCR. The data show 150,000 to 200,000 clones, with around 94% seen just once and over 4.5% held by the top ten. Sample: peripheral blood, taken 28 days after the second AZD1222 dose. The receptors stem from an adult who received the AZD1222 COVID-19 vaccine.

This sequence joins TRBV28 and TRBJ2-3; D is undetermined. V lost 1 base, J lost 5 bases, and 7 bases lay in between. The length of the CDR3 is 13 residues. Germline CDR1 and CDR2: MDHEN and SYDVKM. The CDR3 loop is CASSLLAKDTQYF. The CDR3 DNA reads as TGTGCCAGCAGTTTATTAGCAAAAGATACGCAGTATTTT.

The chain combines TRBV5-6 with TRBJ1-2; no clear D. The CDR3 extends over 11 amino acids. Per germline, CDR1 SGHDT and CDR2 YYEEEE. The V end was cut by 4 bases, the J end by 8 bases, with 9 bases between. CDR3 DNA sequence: TGTGCCAGCAGCGTGGGTGGGGGCTACACCTTC. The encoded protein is CASSVGGGYTF.

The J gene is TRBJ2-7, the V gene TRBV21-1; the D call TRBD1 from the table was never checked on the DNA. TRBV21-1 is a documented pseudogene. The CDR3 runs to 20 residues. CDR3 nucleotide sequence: TGTGCCAGCAGCAAAGTCGGCGGGGATGCCCCCGGGACAGGGTCCTACGAGCAGTACTTC. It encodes CASSKVGGDAPGTGSYEQYF.

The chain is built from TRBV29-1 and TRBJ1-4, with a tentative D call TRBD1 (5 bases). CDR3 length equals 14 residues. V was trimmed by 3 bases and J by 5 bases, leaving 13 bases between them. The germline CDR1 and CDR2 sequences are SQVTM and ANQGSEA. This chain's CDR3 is CSVERRDFNEKLFF. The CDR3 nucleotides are TGCAGCGTTGAGAGGAGGGACTTCAATGAAAAACTGTTTTTT.

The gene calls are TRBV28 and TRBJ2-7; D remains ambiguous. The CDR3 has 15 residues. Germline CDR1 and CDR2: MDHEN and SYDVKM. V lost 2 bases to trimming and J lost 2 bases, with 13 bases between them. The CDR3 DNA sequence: TGTGCCAGCAGTTTACTCGACGGACGAGCCTACGAGCAGTACTTC. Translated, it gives CASSLLDGRAYEQYF.

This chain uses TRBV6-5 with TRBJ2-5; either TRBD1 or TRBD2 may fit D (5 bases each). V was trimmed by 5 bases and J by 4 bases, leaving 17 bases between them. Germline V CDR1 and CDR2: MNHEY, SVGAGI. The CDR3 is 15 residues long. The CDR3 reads CASSTLGDGPETQYF. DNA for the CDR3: TGTGCCAGCAGTACCCTCGGGGACGGCCCAGAGACCCAGTACTTC.

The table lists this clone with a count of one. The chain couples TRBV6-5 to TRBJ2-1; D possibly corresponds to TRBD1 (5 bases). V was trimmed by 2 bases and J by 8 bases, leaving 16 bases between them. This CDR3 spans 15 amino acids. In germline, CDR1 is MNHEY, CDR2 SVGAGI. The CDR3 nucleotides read TGTGCCAGCAGTTACGTCAGGGTCTCCCGAGATGAGCAGTTCTTC. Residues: CASSYVRVSRDEQFF.

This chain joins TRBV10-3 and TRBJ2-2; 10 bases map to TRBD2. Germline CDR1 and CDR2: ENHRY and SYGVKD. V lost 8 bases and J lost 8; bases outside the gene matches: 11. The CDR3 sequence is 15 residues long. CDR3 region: CAIRGLAATNGELFF. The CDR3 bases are TGTGCCATCCGTGGACTAGCGGCCACGAATGGGGAGCTGTTTTTT.

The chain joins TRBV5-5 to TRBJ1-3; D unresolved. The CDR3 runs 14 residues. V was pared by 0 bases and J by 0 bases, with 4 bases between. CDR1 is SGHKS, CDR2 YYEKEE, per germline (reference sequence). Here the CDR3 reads CASSLASSGNTIYF. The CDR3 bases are TGTGCCAGCAGCTTGGCCAGCTCTGGAAACACCATATATTTT.

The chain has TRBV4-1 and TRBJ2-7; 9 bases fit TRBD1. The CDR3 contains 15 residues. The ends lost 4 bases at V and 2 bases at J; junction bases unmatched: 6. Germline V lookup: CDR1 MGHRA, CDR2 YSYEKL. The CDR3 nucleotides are TGCGCCAGCAGCCGGGGGACAGGGTACCCCTACGAGCAGTACTTC. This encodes CASSRGTGYPYEQYF.

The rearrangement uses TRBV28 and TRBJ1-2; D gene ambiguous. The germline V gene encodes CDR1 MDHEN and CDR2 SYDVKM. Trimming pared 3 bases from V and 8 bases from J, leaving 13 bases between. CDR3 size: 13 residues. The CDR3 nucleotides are TGTGCCAGCAGTTTGAGAGGGTTAGGGGGCTACACCTTC. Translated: CASSLRGLGGYTF.

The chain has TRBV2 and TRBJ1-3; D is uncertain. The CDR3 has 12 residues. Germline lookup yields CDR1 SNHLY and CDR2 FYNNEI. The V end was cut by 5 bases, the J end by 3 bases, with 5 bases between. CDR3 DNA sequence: TGTGCCAGCAGTCCAGGTGGAAACACCATATATTTT. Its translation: CASSPGGNTIYF. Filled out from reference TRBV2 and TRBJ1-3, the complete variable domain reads EPEVTQTPSHQVTQMGQEVILRCVPISNHLYFYWYRQILGQKVEFLVSFYNNEISEKSEIFDDQFSVERPDGSNFTLKIRSTKLEDSAMYFCASSPGGNTIYFGEGSWLTVV.

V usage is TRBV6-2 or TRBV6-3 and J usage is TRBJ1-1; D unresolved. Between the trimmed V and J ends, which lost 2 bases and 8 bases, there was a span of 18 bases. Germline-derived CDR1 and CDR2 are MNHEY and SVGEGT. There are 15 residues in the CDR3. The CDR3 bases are TGTGCCAGCAGTTACGGGGTATCAGGCCAGAGGGAAGCTTTCTTT. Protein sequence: CASSYGVSGQREAFF.

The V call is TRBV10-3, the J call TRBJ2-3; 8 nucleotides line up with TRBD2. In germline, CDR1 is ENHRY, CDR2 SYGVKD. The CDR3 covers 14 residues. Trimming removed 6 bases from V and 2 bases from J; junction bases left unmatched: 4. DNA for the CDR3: TGTGCCATCAGGTTAGCGGGAAACACAGATACGCAGTATTTT. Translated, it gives CAIRLAGNTDTQYF.

The CDR3 region has the DNA TGTGCCAGCAGGACAGGGGGCGGGTCCTACGAGCAGTACTTC. Its translation: CASRTGGGSYEQYF. The chain recombines TRBV28 with TRBJ2-7; TRBD1 aligns across 10 bases. The V gene end was trimmed by 6 bases and the J gene end by 1 base; junction bases not matched to a gene: 3. The CDR3 runs 14 residues. Looked up from germline, CDR1 is MDHEN and CDR2 is SYDVKM.

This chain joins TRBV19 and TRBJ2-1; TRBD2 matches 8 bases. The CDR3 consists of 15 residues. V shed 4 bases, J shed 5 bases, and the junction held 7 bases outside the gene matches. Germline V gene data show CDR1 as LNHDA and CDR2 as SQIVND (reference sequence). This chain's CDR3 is CASSNFREGNNEQFF. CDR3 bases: TGTGCCAGTAGTAATTTCCGGGAGGGAAACAATGAGCAGTTCTTC.

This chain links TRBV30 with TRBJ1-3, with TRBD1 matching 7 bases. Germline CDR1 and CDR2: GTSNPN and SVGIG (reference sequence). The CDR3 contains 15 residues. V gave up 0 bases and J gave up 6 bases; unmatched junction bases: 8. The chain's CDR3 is CAWSVGQGGLNTIYF. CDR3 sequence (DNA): TGTGCCTGGAGTGTCGGGCAGGGGGGACTAAACACCATATATTTT.

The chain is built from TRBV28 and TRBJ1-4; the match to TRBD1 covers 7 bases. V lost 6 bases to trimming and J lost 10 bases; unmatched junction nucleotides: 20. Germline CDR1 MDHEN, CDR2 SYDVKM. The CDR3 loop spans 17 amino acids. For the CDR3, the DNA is TGTGCCAGCAGGAAACGCCGACAGGGAGGGGGTTTTGTAAAACTGTTTTTT. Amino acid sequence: CASRKRRQGGGFVKLFF.

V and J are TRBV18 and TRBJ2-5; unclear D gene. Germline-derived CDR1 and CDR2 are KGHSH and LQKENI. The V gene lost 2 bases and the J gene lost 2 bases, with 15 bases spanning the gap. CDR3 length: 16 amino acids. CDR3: CASSPIRSDTQETQYF. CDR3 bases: TGTGCCAGCTCACCAATCAGATCGGATACACAAGAGACCCAGTACTTC.

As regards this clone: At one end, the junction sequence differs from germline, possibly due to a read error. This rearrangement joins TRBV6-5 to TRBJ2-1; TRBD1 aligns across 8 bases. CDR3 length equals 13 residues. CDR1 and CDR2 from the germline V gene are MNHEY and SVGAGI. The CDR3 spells CASSYLGQAIMIF. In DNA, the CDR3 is TGTGCCAGCAGTTACTTGGGACAGGCGATCATGATCTTC.

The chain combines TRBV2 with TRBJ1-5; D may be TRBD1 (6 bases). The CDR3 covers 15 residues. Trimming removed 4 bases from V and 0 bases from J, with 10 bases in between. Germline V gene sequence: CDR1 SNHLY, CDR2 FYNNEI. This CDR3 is CASSGRQDSNQPQHF. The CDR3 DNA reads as TGTGCCAGCAGTGGTCGACAGGATAGCAATCAGCCCCAGCATTTT.

The CDR3 region has the DNA TGTGCCAGTAGTATGGCCGGACAGCCCTATGGCTACACCTTC. Protein: CASSMAGQPYGYTF. This chain uses TRBV19 with TRBJ1-2, with a possible D match to TRBD1 (6 bases). The CDR3 has 14 amino acids. From germline, CDR1 is LNHDA and CDR2 SQIVND (reference sequence). Trimming pared 3 bases from V and 4 bases from J, leaving 12 bases between. Full variable domain (outside the CDR3, taken from reference TRBV19 and TRBJ1-2): DGGITQSPKYLFRKEGQNVTLSCEQNLNHDAMYWYRQDPGQGLRLIYYSQIVNDFQKGDIAEGYSVSREKKESFPLTVTSAQKNPTAFYLCASSMAGQPYGYTFGSGTRLTVV.

The CDR3, as DNA: TGTGCCACCAGTCGTGACAGGAACACTGAAGCTTTCTTT. Residues: CATSRDRNTEAFF. The chain uses TRBV24-1 and TRBJ1-1; the D gene is possibly TRBD1 (5 bases). Germline V CDR1 and CDR2: KGHDR, SFDVKD. The CDR3 loop spans 13 amino acids. V lost 6 bases and J 1 base, leaving 8 bases between the germline ends.

Here the CDR3 DNA reads TGTGCCAGCAGCCTGAGAGCGAACACTGAAGCTTTCTTT. Encoded protein: CASSLRANTEAFF. The chain joins TRBV5-6 to TRBJ1-1; no clear D gene. The CDR3 is 13 residues long. The V gene's germline CDR1 is SGHDT and CDR2 YYEEEE. Trimming pared 4 bases from V and 1 base from J, leaving 8 bases between.

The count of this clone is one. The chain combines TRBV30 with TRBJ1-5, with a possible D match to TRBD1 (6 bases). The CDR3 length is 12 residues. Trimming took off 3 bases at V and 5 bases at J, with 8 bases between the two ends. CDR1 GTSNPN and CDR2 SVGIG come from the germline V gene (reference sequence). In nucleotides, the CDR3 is TGTGCCTGGAGCACAGGGCATCAGCCCCAGCATTTT. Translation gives CAWSTGHQPQHF.

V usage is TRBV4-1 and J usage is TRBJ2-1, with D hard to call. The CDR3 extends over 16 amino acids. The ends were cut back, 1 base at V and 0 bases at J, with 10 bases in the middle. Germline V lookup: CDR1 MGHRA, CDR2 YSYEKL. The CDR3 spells CASSQVDLLSYNEQFF. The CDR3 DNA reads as TGCGCCAGCAGCCAAGTGGATCTCCTCTCCTACAATGAGCAGTTCTTC.

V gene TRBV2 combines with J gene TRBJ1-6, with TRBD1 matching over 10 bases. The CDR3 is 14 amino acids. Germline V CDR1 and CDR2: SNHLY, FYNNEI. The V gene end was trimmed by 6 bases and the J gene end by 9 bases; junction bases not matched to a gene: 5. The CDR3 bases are TGTGCCAGCAGGTCGGACAGGGGGACTTCACCCCTCCACTTT. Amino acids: CASRSDRGTSPLHF.

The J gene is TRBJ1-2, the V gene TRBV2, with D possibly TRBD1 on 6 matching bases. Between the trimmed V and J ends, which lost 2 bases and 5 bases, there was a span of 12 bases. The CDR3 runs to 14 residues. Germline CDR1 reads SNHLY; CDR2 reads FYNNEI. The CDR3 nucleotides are TGTGCCAGCAGTGAAACAGGGCAAGGGTATGGCTACACCTTC. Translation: CASSETGQGYGYTF.

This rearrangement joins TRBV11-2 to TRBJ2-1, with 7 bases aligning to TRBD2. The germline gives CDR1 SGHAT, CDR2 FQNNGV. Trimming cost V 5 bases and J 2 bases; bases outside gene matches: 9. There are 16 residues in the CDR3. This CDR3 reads CASSPESGKAYNEQFF. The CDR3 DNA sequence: TGTGCCAGCAGCCCGGAAAGCGGGAAGGCCTACAATGAGCAGTTCTTC.